This T cell receptor beta chain came from a study of shared T cell receptors in the human thymus. This clone was found once. Measured with immunoSEQ multiplex PCR; TCRdb has only the in-frame clones, and not every one. The sample consists of about 660,000 clones, about 87% of them appearing once. The CDR3 has 16 amino acids. Germline trimming cut 3 bases from V and 4 bases from J; bases unmatched to any gene: 5. Germline CDR1 and CDR2: MNHNS and SASEGT. This sample also appeared in a second study, on human thymus T cells. From that paper: Donors consisted of healthy Finnish infants (having corrective surgery for congenital heart defects). Resected material from corrective heart surgery provided the thymus tissue analysed. Thymic and blood repertoires appeared to show biased V and J gene usage. Related work found strong thymic repertoire overlap between unrelated individuals.

V and J are TRBV6-1 and TRBJ2-5; 13 nucleotides agree with TRBD2. What was sequenced was thymocytes. The sequence was collected from a boy under two years old with a congenital heart defect. The CDR3 nucleotides read TGTGCCAGCAGTGAGAGACTAGCGGGGGGATCAGAGACCCAGTACTTC. The encoded protein is CASSERLAGGSETQYF.